Below are 25 T cell receptor beta chains sequenced from a single sample in a study of blood T cell repertoires in COVID-19. Assay: immunoSEQ multiplex PCR; the TCRdb copy retains only in-frame clones and omits some. The sample holds fewer than 80,000 clones; more than 85% are singletons and the top ten take 0.9% to 1.2%. The source material was peripheral blood. These receptors came from a man between 65 and 85 years old with acute or convalescent COVID-19.

V is TRBV3-1 (or the pseudogene TRBV3-2) and J is TRBJ1-6, with TRBD1 as a possible D gene (6 bases). Trimming stripped 3 bases from V and 9 bases from J, with 9 bases between. This CDR3 spans 13 amino acids. CDR1 is LGHDT, CDR2 YNNKEL, per germline (reference sequence). The CDR3 DNA reads as TGTGCCAGCAGCCAGGGGGCAGGTTCACCCCTCCACTTT. Translated, it gives CASSQGAGSPLHF.

The chain is built from TRBV7-8 and TRBJ2-5; 7 nucleotides align to TRBD2. V lost 5 bases and J lost 2; bases outside the gene matches: 29. Germline values: CDR1 SGHVS, CDR2 FQNEAQ. This CDR3 has 22 amino acids. This CDR3 is CASSVLQSRGYFAGDFQETQYF. Written as DNA, the CDR3 is TGTGCCAGCAGCGTCCTTCAATCGCGTGGGTATTTCGCGGGGGATTTTCAAGAGACCCAGTACTTC.

This sequence joins TRBV30 and TRBJ1-2, with D possibly matching TRBD1 (6 bases). This CDR3 spans 13 amino acids. Trimming left V 2 bases short and J 6 bases short, with 13 bases between. In germline, CDR1 is GTSNPN, CDR2 SVGIG (reference sequence). CDR3 DNA: TGTGCCTGGAGTCCAGGGCAGGGGAATGGCTACACCTTC. This gives the protein CAWSPGQGNGYTF. Based on the CDR3 plus reference TRBV30 and TRBJ1-2, the full variable domain is SQTIHQWPATLVQPVGSPLSLECTVEGTSNPNLYWYRQAAGRGLQLLFYSVGIGQISSEVPQNLSASRPQDRQFILSSKKLLLSDSGFYLCAWSPGQGNGYTFGSGTRLTVV.

The gene calls are TRBV3-1 (or the pseudogene TRBV3-2) and TRBJ2-7; D is ambiguous. The germline gives CDR1 LGHDT, CDR2 YNNKEL (reference sequence). Deletions cut 4 bases from V and 6 bases from J, with 13 bases between. The CDR3 spans 13 residues. The CDR3: CASSLLNSGEQYF. The DNA for the CDR3 is TGTGCCAGCAGCCTCCTCAATTCCGGCGAGCAGTACTTC.

This chain joins TRBV7-9 and TRBJ1-1; D unresolved. Per the germline V gene, CDR1 is SEHNR and CDR2 is FQNEAQ (reference sequence). This CDR3 contains 13 residues. Trimming removed 10 bases at V and 5 bases at J, with 17 bases between. CDR3 DNA: TGTGCCACTCAGTTTGGGAGGGATACTGAAGCTTTCTTT. It codes for CATQFGRDTEAFF. The entire variable domain, with the rest obtained from reference TRBV7-9 and TRBJ1-1, is as follows: DTGVSQNPRHKITKRGQNVTFRCDPISEHNRLYWYRQTLGQGPEFLTYFQNEAQLEKSRLLSDRFSAERPKGSFSTLEIQRTEQGDSAMYLCATQFGRDTEAFFGQGTRLTVV.

As to this clone: Germline and junction disagree at one end, which may indicate a read error. The chain has TRBV7-7 and TRBJ2-5, with 12 bases identical to TRBD2. CDR1 is SSHAT and CDR2 is FNYEAQ in the germline V gene (reference sequence). The CDR3 is 17 residues long. In nucleotides, the CDR3 is TGTGCTAGCAGCCTAGGGCTAGCGGGAGGGGCTTCGGAGACCCAGTACTTC. Translating it yields CASSLGLAGGASETQYF.

The chain couples TRBV5-1 to TRBJ1-1; 7 bases align to TRBD1. Germline loops: CDR1 SGHRS, CDR2 YFSETQ. V was pared by 4 bases and J by 0 bases, with 18 bases of the junction left unmatched. The CDR3 spans 19 residues. CDR3 amino acids: CASSPQETGIREMNTEAFF. CDR3 DNA sequence: TGCGCCAGCAGCCCTCAAGAGACAGGGATCAGAGAAATGAACACTGAAGCTTTCTTT.

V usage is TRBV11-1 and J usage is TRBJ1-1; D gene ambiguous. V lost 1 base and J lost 0, with 6 bases in between. This CDR3 spans 14 amino acids. CDR1 and CDR2 (germline): SGHAT, FQDESV (reference sequence). The CDR3 here is CASSLGLLNTEAFF. The CDR3 nucleotides read TGTGCCAGCAGCTTAGGGCTCTTGAACACTGAAGCTTTCTTT.

The V gene is TRBV30, the J gene TRBJ1-2; D is perhaps TRBD1 (5 bases). V was trimmed by 3 bases and J by 7 bases, leaving 12 bases between them. Per the germline V gene, CDR1 is GTSNPN and CDR2 is SVGIG (reference sequence). CDR3 size: 12 residues. CDR3 sequence reads: CAWSQGLTGYTF. The CDR3, as DNA: TGTGCCTGGAGCCAGGGCTTAACTGGCTACACCTTC.

The chain couples TRBV6-5 to TRBJ2-7; 11 positions agree with TRBD2. Looked up from germline, CDR1 is MNHEY and CDR2 is SVGAGI. V shed 6 bases and J 7 bases; nucleotides not matched to a gene: 8. This CDR3 region has 14 residues. The CDR3 is CASRGTSGGWEQYF. The CDR3 DNA reads as TGTGCCAGCAGAGGGACTAGCGGCGGTTGGGAGCAGTACTTC.

J is TRBJ1-5 and V is TRBV6-2 or TRBV6-3; D perhaps matches TRBD1 (6 bases). Germline CDR1 and CDR2: MNHEY and SVGEGT. This CDR3 region has 15 residues. V was trimmed by 7 bases and J by 1 base, leaving 14 bases between them. For the CDR3, the DNA is TGTGCCAGCACCCCCAGGGGATCCAGCAATCAGCCCCAGCATTTT. Translation gives CASTPRGSSNQPQHF.

The chain joins TRBV21-1 to TRBJ2-7; the D call of TRBD1 is as the table states it, not checked on the DNA. TRBV21-1 is noted as a pseudogene. CDR3 size: 15 residues. CDR3 region: CASSRTIRGAYEQYF. The CDR3 nucleotides read TGTGCCAGCAGCAGAACGATAAGGGGCGCCTACGAGCAGTACTTC.

As to this clone: This CDR3 is also generated by other DNA sequences in the sample. This chain joins TRBV5-1 and TRBJ2-5; D ambiguous. Trimming left V 6 bases short and J 5 bases short, with 8 bases between. Germline V CDR1 and CDR2: SGHRS, YFSETQ. This CDR3 is 11 amino acids long. The CDR3 reads CASKSEETQYF. Written as DNA, the CDR3 is TGCGCCAGCAAATCCGAGGAGACCCAGTACTTC.

This clone has only one observation. V usage is TRBV3-1 (or the pseudogene TRBV3-2) and J usage is TRBJ2-1, with 11 positions matching TRBD1. CDR1 and CDR2 from the germline V gene are LGHDT and YNNKEL (reference sequence). The CDR3 has 14 residues. Unmatched junction bases numbered 7, after V lost 10 bases and J lost 5 bases. The DNA of the CDR3 is TGTGCCACCCGCGGACAGGGGGCTAACAATGAGCAGTTCTTC. This codes for CATRGQGANNEQFF.

The rearrangement links TRBV4-1 to TRBJ1-2; D gene ambiguous. The CDR3 is 15 residues long. Trimming took off 0 bases at V and 1 base at J, with 9 bases between the two ends. Per the germline V gene, CDR1 is MGHRA and CDR2 is YSYEKL. The CDR3 is CASSQDSRSNYGYTF. The CDR3 DNA follows: TGCGCCAGCAGCCAAGATTCCCGTAGTAACTATGGCTACACCTTC.

The DNA for the CDR3 is TGTGCCAGCAGTTCCCTGGCTAGCGGGGAGTACGAGCAGTACTTC. It is translated as CASSSLASGEYEQYF. The chain couples TRBV6-5 to TRBJ2-7; TRBD2 matches 9 bases. The junction had 8 bases not matched to a gene; V was cut back by 4 bases and J by 4 bases. The V gene's germline CDR1 is MNHEY and CDR2 SVGAGI. The CDR3 spans 15 residues.

The J gene is TRBJ1-5, the V gene TRBV2; 10 bases align to TRBD1. Germline V lookup: CDR1 SNHLY, CDR2 FYNNEI. The CDR3 runs to 14 residues. Trimming cost V 4 bases and J 7 bases; bases outside gene matches: 4. The CDR3 DNA sequence: TGTGCCAGCAGTGCGGGACAGGGGAGACAGCCCCAGCATTTT. It yields the protein CASSAGQGRQPQHF.

This clone was recorded once. The chain has TRBV27 and TRBJ1-5, with 8 nucleotides matching TRBD1. Trimming at V came to 4 bases and at J to 7 bases, leaving 12 bases not matched to a gene. This CDR3 is 16 amino acids long. Germline-derived CDR1 and CDR2 are MNHEY and SMNVEV (reference sequence). CDR3 protein: CASSSRQGRSKQPQHF. The CDR3 coding sequence is TGTGCCAGCAGTTCTCGACAGGGGCGGTCTAAACAGCCCCAGCATTTT.

This rearrangement joins TRBV19 to TRBJ1-5; 8 bases align to TRBD1. After removal of 11 bases from V and 9 bases from J, the junction contained 12 bases not matched to a gene. Germline lookup yields CDR1 LNHDA and CDR2 SQIVND (reference sequence). This CDR3 contains 13 residues. CDR3 sequence reads: CAASPGGNWPQHF. The CDR3 coding sequence is TGTGCCGCCTCACCAGGGGGCAACTGGCCCCAGCATTTT.

The V call is TRBV25-1, the J call TRBJ1-4; 10 bases fit TRBD1. The V segment lost 4 bases and the J segment 7 bases; nucleotides outside the gene matches: 3. Germline V CDR1 and CDR2: MGHDK, SYGVNS. The CDR3 consists of 14 residues. CDR3 bases: TGTGCCAGCAGTGGACAGGGGGCAGGTGAAAAACTGTTTTTT. This gives the protein CASSGQGAGEKLFF. The variable domain in full, completed from reference TRBV25-1 and TRBJ1-4, reads EADIYQTPRYLVIGTGKKITLECSQTMGHDKMYWYQQDPGMELHLIHYSYGVNSTEKGDLSSESTVSRIRTEHFPLTLESARPSHTSQYLCASSGQGAGEKLFFGSGTQLSVL.

This chain joins TRBV19 and TRBJ2-3, with 8 positions matching TRBD1. The CDR3 has 14 residues. Germline V lookup: CDR1 LNHDA, CDR2 SQIVND (reference sequence). J lost 8 bases, V lost 6 bases, and 10 bases had no gene match. The chain's CDR3 is CASSRQGPAVTQYF. CDR3 DNA: TGTGCCAGTAGCCGACAGGGGCCCGCGGTTACGCAGTATTTT.

The chain carries TRBV2 and TRBJ2-7; possibly TRBD1 for D (6 bases). This CDR3 comprises 17 residues. With 2 bases removed from V and 3 bases from J, the gap between germline ends came to 20 bases. The germline gives CDR1 SNHLY, CDR2 FYNNEI. CDR3 sequence: CASSELVPRGRDYEQYF. For the CDR3, the DNA is TGTGCCAGCAGTGAACTAGTCCCCAGGGGAAGGGACTACGAGCAGTACTTC.

V gene TRBV7-2 combines with J gene TRBJ2-2, with D possibly TRBD1 on 6 matching bases. The CDR3 is made up of 13 amino acids. Germline V gene lookup returns CDR1 SGHTA and CDR2 FQGNSA. V was clipped by 5 bases and J by 6 bases, with 10 bases between them. DNA of the CDR3: TGTGCCAGCAGCCACACAGGGCCCGGGGAGCTGTTTTTT. Translated, it gives CASSHTGPGELFF.

The chain links TRBV2 to TRBJ2-2; no reliable D call. V gave up 6 bases and J gave up 1 base, with 12 bases separating them. The CDR3 covers 15 residues. In germline, CDR1 is SNHLY, CDR2 FYNNEI. This CDR3 is CASRGVFLNTGELFF. The CDR3 coding sequence is TGTGCCAGCAGGGGCGTCTTTTTGAACACCGGGGAGCTGTTTTTT.

The chain couples TRBV3-1 (or the pseudogene TRBV3-2) to TRBJ2-6, with TRBD1 identical over 9 bases. V shed 5 bases, J shed 4 bases, and the junction held 6 bases outside the gene matches. Per germline, CDR1 LGHDT and CDR2 YNNKEL (reference sequence). The CDR3 totals 16 residues. CDR3 sequence reads: CASSTRTGVGANVLTF. The CDR3 DNA reads as TGTGCCAGCAGCACCCGGACAGGGGTCGGGGCCAACGTCCTGACTTTC.